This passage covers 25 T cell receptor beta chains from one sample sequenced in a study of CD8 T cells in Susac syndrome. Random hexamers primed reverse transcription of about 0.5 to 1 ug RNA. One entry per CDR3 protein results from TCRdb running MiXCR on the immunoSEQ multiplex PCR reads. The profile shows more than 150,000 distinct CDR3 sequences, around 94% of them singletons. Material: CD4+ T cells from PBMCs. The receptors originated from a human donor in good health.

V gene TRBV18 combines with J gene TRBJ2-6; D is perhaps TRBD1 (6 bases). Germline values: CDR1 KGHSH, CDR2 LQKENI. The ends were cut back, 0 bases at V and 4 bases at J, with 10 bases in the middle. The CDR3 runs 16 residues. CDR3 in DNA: TGTGCCAGCTCACCACCAGGGGGTGGCGGGGCCAACGTCCTGACTTTC. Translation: CASSPPGGGGANVLTF. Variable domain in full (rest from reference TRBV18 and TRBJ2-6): NAGVMQNPRHLVRRRGQEARLRCSPMKGHSHVYWYRQLPEEGLKFMVYLQKENIIDESGMPKERFSAEFPKEGPSILRIQQVVRGDSAAYFCASSPPGGGGANVLTFGAGSRLTVL.

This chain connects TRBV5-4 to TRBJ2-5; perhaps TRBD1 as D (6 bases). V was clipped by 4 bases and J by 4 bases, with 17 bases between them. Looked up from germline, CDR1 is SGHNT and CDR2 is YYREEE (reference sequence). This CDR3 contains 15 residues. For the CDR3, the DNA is TGTGCCAGCAGCGCACGGGACAAGGTCATAGAGACCCAGTACTTC. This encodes CASSARDKVIETQYF.

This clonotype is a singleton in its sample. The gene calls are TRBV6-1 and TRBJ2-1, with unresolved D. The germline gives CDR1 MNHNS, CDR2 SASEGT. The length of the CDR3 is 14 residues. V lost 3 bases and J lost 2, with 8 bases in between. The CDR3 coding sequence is TGTGCCAGCAGTGAGCAGCTACCCTACAATGAGCAGTTCTTC. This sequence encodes CASSEQLPYNEQFF.

CDR3 in amino acids: CSSFTGGDNYGYTF. The CDR3 bases are TGCAGCTCCTTTACAGGGGGCGATAACTATGGCTACACCTTC. This chain uses TRBV20-1 with TRBJ1-2; 9 bases are a match to TRBD1. There are 14 residues in the CDR3. CDR1 DFQATT and CDR2 SNEGSKA come from the germline V gene (reference sequence).

CDR3 region: CASSPDRGNGYTF. CDR3 bases: TGTGCCAGCTCACCCGACAGGGGGAATGGCTACACCTTC. This chain connects TRBV18 to TRBJ1-2, with 9 bases fitting TRBD1. From germline, CDR1 is KGHSH and CDR2 LQKENI. Trimming removed 3 bases from V and 6 bases from J; junction bases left unmatched: 2. This CDR3 is 13 amino acids long.

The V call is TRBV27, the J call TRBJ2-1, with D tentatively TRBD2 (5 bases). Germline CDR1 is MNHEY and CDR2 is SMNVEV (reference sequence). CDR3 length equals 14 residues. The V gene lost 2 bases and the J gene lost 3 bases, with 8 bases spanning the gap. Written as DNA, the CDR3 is TGTGCCAGCAGTTTAATCGGGGTCTACAATGAGCAGTTCTTC. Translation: CASSLIGVYNEQFF.

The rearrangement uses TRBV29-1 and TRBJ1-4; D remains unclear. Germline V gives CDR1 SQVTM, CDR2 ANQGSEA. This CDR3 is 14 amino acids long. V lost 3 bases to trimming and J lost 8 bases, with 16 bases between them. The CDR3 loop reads CSVEDGITREKLFF. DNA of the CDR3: TGCAGCGTTGAGGACGGGATAACGAGGGAAAAACTGTTTTTT.

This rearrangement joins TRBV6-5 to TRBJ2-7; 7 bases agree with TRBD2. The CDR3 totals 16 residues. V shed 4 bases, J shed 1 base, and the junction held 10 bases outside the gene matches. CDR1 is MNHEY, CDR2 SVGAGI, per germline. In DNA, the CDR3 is TGTGCCAGCAGTTTCGGGGGTGGACTAGGGTCCTACGAGCAGTACTTC. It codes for CASSFGGGLGSYEQYF.

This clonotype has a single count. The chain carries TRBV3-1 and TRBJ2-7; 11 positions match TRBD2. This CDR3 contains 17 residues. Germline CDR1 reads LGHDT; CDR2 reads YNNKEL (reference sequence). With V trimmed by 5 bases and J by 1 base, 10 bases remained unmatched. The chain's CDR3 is CASSFKVLAGGSYEQYF. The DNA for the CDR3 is TGTGCCAGCAGCTTCAAGGTCCTAGCGGGGGGTTCCTACGAGCAGTACTTC.

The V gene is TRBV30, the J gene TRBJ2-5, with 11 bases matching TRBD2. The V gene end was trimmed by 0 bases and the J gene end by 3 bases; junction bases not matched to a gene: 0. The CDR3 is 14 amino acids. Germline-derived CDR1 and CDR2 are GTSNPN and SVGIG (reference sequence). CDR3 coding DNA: TGTGCCTGGAGTGTACTAGCGGGGGAAGAGACCCAGTACTTC. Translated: CAWSVLAGEETQYF.

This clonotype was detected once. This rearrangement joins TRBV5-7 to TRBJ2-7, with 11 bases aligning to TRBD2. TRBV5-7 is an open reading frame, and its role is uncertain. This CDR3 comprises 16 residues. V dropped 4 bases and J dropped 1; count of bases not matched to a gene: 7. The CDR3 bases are TGTGCCAGCAGCGTGTTAGCGGGGGGGCAATCCTACGAGCAGTACTTC. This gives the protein CASSVLAGGQSYEQYF.

CDR3 DNA: TGTGCCAGCAGCCCGAAGAACACCGGGGAGCTGTTTTTT. It specifies CASSPKNTGELFF. The chain employs TRBV7-9 and TRBJ2-2, with D unclear. Germline V gene lookup returns CDR1 SEHNR and CDR2 FQNEAQ (reference sequence). The CDR3 has 13 amino acids. The V end lost 5 bases, the J end lost 1 base, and 5 bases lay between the germline ends.

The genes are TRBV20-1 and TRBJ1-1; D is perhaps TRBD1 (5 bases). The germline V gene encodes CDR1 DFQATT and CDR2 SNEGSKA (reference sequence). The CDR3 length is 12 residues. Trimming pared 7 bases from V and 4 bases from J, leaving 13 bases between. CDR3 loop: CSVKAGGTEAFF. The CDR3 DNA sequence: TGCAGTGTGAAGGCTGGGGGCACTGAAGCTTTCTTT.

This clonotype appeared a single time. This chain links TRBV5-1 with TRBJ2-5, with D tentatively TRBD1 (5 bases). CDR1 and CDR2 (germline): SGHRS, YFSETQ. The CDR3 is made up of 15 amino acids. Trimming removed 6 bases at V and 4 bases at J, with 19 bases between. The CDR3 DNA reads TGCGCCAGCACACAATTGCAGGGTCTGCCAGAGACCCAGTACTTC. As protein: CASTQLQGLPETQYF. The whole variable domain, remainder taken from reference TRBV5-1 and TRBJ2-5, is KAGVTQTPRYLIKTRGQQVTLSCSPISGHRSVSWYQQTPGQGLQFLFEYFSETQRNKGNFPGRFSGRQFSNSRSEMNVSTLELGDSALYLCASTQLQGLPETQYFGPGTRLLVL.

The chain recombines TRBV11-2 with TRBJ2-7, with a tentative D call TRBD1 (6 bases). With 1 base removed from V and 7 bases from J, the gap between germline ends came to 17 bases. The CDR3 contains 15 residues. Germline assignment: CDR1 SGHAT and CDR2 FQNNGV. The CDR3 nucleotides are TGTGCCAGCAGCTTAGGCCCGCAGGGGAGTTTGGAGCAGTACTTC. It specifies CASSLGPQGSLEQYF.

In DNA, the CDR3 is TGTGCCAGCAGCGGGACTGGCACAGATACGCAGTATTTT. Amino acid sequence: CASSGTGTDTQYF. The J gene is TRBJ2-3, the V gene TRBV9, with D perhaps matching TRBD2 (5 bases). Germline CDR1 is SGDLS and CDR2 is YYNGEE. The CDR3 covers 13 residues. The ends were cut back, 3 bases at V and 1 base at J, with 6 bases in the middle.

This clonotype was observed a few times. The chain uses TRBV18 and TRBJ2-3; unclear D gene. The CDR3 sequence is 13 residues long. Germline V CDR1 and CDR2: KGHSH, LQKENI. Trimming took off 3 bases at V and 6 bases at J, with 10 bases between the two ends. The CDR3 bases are TGTGCCAGCTCACCTCCGGGCGGCGATACGCAGTATTTT. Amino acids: CASSPPGGDTQYF.

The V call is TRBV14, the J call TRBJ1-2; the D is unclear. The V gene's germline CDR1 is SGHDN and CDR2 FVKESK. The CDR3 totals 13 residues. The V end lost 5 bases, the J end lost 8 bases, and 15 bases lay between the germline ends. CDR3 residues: CASSSPHGSGYTF. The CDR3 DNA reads TGTGCCAGCAGCAGCCCCCACGGGAGCGGCTACACCTTC.

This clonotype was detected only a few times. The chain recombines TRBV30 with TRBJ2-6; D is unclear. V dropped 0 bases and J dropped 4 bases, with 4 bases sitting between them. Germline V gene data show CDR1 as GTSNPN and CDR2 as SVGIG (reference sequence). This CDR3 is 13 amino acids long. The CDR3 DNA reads TGTGCCTGGAGTGTCTCCGGGGCCAACGTCCTGACTTTC. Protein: CAWSVSGANVLTF.

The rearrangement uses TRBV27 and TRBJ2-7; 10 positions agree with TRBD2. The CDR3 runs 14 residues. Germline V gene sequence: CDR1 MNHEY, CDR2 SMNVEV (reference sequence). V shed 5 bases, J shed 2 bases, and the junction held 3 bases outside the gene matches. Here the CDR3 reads CASSLAGAPYEQYF. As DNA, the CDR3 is TGTGCCAGCAGTCTAGCGGGGGCCCCCTACGAGCAGTACTTC.

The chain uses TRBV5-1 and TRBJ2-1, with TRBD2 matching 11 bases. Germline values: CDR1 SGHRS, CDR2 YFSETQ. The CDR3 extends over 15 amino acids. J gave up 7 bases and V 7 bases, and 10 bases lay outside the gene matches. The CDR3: CASEPSGGTANEQFF. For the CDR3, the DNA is TGCGCCAGCGAACCTAGCGGGGGGACGGCGAATGAGCAGTTCTTC. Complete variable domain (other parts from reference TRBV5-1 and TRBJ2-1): KAGVTQTPRYLIKTRGQQVTLSCSPISGHRSVSWYQQTPGQGLQFLFEYFSETQRNKGNFPGRFSGRQFSNSRSEMNVSTLELGDSALYLCASEPSGGTANEQFFGPGTRLTVL.

The CDR3 reads CASNQRGHYEQYF. In DNA form, the CDR3 reads TGTGCCAGCAACCAGCGGGGGCACTACGAGCAGTACTTC. The rearrangement links TRBV7-9 to TRBJ2-7, with TRBD2 matching over 8 bases. CDR1 and CDR2 from the germline V gene are SEHNR and FQNEAQ (reference sequence). The trim removed 7 bases at V and 3 bases at J, leaving 5 bases unmatched. The CDR3 sequence is 13 residues long.

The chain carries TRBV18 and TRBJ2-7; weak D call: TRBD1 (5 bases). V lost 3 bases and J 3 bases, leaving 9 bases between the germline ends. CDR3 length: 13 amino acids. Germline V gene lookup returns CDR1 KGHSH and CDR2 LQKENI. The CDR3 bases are TGTGCCAGCTCACCTGCGGACAACTACGAGCAGTACTTC. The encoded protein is CASSPADNYEQYF.

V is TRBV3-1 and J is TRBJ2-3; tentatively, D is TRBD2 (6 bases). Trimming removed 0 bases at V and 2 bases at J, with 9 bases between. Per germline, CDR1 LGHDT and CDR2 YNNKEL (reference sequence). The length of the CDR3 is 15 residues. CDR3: CASSQDPGDTDTQYF. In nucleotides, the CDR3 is TGTGCCAGCAGCCAAGATCCGGGGGACACAGATACGCAGTATTTT.

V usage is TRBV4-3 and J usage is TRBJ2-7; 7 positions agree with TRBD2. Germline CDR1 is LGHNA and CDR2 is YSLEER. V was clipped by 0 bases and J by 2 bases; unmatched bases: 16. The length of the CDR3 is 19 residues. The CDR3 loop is CASSQDSLERGGITYEQYF. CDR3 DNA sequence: TGCGCCAGCAGCCAAGATTCACTGGAACGGGGAGGGATCACCTACGAGCAGTACTTC.